This is a list of T cell receptor beta chains from one sample in a study of T cell responses to AZD1222 COVID-19 vaccine. The assay was immunoSEQ multiplex PCR, and TCRdb's table has in-frame clones only and misses some. There are under 200,000 clones in the sample; over 75% occur only once, and 4% to 4.5% lies in the top ten. The sample consisted of peripheral blood, taken 28 days after the second AZD1222 dose. The receptors here all came from an adult who received the AZD1222 COVID-19 vaccine. The CDR3 runs from the conserved cysteine through the conserved F or W. The D gene is left open where the match is weak. Expanded clones get a size class; other rows say once, few or many, or leave the size out.

size	D	V	J	CDR3	DNA
-	-	TRBV9	TRBJ1-5	CASSADNNQPQHF	TGTGCCAGCAGCGCCGACAATAATCAGCCCCAGCATTTT
-	-	TRBV7-8	TRBJ2-1	CASSLNSGEQFF	TGTGCCAGCAGCTTAAACTCCGGTGAGCAGTTCTTC
few	-	TRBV2	TRBJ2-7	CASSEEVSYEQYF	TGTGCCAGCAGTGAGGAGGTCTCCTACGAGCAGTACTTC
-	-	TRBV30	TRBJ1-1	CAWTPTANTEAFF	TGTGCCTGGACTCCGACAGCTAACACTGAAGCTTTCTTT
-	-	TRBV14	TRBJ2-2	CASSQGPVLKLFF	TGTGCCAGCAGCCAAGGCCCGGTCTTGAAGCTGTTTTTT
-	-	TRBV15	TRBJ2-5	CATSRGPKETQYF	TGTGCCACCAGCAGAGGTCCGAAAGAGACCCAGTACTTC
-	-	TRBV19	TRBJ2-1	CASSIGTANEQFF	TGTGCCAGTAGTATAGGGACTGCCAATGAGCAGTTCTTC
-	-	TRBV27	TRBJ1-2	CASSFIGAPGGYTF	TGTGCCAGCAGTTTTATCGGTGCCCCCGGGGGCTACACCTTC
-	TRBD2	TRBV19	TRBJ2-5	CASSPSGGPSGTQYF	TGTGCCAGTAGTCCCAGCGGGGGGCCTTCGGGGACCCAGTACTTC
-	-	TRBV30	TRBJ1-1	CAWSPLRGVVSAEAFF	TGTGCCTGGAGTCCTTTGCGGGGGGTAGTTAGCGCAGAAGCTTTCTTT
-	-	TRBV5-1	TRBJ2-1	CASSLGQAEDEQFF	TGCGCCAGCAGCTTGGGGCAGGCAGAGGATGAGCAGTTCTTC
-	-	TRBV5-1	TRBJ2-3	CASSLTPSTDTQYF	TGCGCCAGCAGCTTGACACCTAGCACAGATACGCAGTATTTT
-	-	TRBV28	TRBJ1-5	CASSLRPEGGSNQPQHF	TGTGCCAGCAGTTTACGACCCGAGGGGGGTAGCAATCAGCCCCAGCATTTT
-	TRBD1	TRBV19	TRBJ1-5	CATEVNDREGQPQHF	TGTGCCACCGAAGTAAATGACAGGGAGGGACAGCCCCAGCATTTT
-	-	TRBV4-2	TRBJ2-1	CASRSGTLYNEQFF	TGTGCCAGCAGGTCCGGGACACTCTACAATGAGCAGTTCTTC
-	TRBD2	TRBV19	TRBJ2-1	CATGDKRGGRNEQFF	TGTGCCACCGGAGACAAGCGGGGGGGCCGGAATGAGCAGTTCTTC
-	-	TRBV2	TRBJ1-5	CASSGTVNSNQPQHF	TGTGCCAGCAGTGGGACGGTTAATAGCAATCAGCCCCAGCATTTT
-	-	TRBV3-1/TRBV3-2	TRBJ1-2	CASSPGRLNYGYTF	TGTGCCAGCAGCCCCGGGAGGTTGAACTATGGCTACACCTTC
-	TRBD2	TRBV3-1/TRBV3-2	TRBJ2-5	CASSPGLAGGQETQYF	TGTGCCAGCAGCCCTGGACTAGCGGGGGGCCAAGAGACCCAGTACTTC
once	-	TRBV18	TRBJ1-5	CASSKGSNQPQHF	TGTGCCAGCTCAAAAGGGTCCAATCAGCCCCAGCATTTT
-	-	TRBV6-1	TRBJ1-4	CASSDFLEGGATNEKLFF	TGTGCCAGCAGTGATTTTTTGGAGGGGGGAGCAACTAATGAAAAACTGTTTTTT
-	-	TRBV29-1	TRBJ1-2	CSVESGVGYGYTF	TGCAGCGTTGAATCCGGGGTGGGCTATGGCTACACCTTC
-	-	TRBV15	TRBJ1-3	CATSSRQLGTGNTIYF	TGTGCCACCAGCAGCAGACAGCTCGGAACTGGAAACACCATATATTTT
-	-	TRBV6-1	TRBJ2-1	CASSETGKGIF	TGTGCCAGCAGTGAAACGGGGAAGGGAATCTTC
-	-	TRBV2	TRBJ2-1	CASSVVSSLAQFF	TGTGCCAGCAGTGTGGTTTCCTCCTTGGCTCAGTTCTTC
-	-	TRBV10-2	TRBJ2-1	CASSDGGKEQFF	TGCGCCAGCAGTGATGGGGGGAAGGAGCAGTTCTTC
-	TRBD1	TRBV7-2	TRBJ1-2	CASSSRGTGDYGYTF	TGTGCCAGCAGCTCCAGAGGTACAGGGGACTATGGCTACACCTTC
-	-	TRBV6-5	TRBJ1-5	CASSYRWEGNQPQHF	TGTGCCAGCAGTTACAGGTGGGAGGGCAATCAGCCCCAGCATTTT
-	-	TRBV19	TRBJ1-3	CASTTPSFGNTIYF	TGTGCCAGTACCACCCCGAGTTTCGGAAACACCATATATTTT
-	-	TRBV3-1/TRBV3-2	TRBJ1-2	CASSPLKGSYTF	TGTGCCAGCAGCCCCCTGAAAGGGTCTTACACCTTC
-	-	TRBV7-9	TRBJ1-2	CASSFLGEGGYTF	TGTGCCAGCAGCTTTCTAGGGGAGGGCGGCTACACCTTC
-	-	TRBV12-3/TRBV12-4	TRBJ1-2	CASSLGTDSLLTF	TGTGCCAGCAGTTTAGGCACGGACAGTTTATTGACCTTC